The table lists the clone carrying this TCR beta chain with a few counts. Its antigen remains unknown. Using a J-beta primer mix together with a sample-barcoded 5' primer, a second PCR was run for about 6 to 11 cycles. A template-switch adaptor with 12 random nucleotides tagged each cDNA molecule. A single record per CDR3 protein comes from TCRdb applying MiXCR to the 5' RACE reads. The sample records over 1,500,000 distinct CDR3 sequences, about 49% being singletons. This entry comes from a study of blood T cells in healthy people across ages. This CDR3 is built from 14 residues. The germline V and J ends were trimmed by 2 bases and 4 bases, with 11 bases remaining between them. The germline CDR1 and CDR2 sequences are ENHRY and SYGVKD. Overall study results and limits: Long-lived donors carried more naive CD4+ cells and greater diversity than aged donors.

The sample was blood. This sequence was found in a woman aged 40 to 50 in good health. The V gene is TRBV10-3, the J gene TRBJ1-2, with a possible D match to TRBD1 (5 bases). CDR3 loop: CAISEEGLGYGYTF. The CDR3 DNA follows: TGTGCCATCAGTGAGGAGGGGTTAGGCTATGGCTACACCTTC.